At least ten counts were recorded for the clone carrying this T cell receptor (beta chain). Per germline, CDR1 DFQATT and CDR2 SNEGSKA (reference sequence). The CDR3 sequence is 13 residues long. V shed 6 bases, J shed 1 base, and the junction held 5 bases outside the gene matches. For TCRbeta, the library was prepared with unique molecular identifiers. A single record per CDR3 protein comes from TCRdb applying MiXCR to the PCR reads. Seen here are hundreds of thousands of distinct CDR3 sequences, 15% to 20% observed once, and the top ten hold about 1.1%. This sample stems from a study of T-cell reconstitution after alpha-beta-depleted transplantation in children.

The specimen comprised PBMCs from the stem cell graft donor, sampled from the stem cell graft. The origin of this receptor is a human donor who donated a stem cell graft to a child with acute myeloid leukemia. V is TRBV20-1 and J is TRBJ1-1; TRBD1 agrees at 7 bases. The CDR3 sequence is CSAPRTGNTEAFF. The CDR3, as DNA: TGCAGTGCCCCCCGGACAGGGAACACTGAAGCTTTCTTT.